The 20 T cell receptor beta chains in this list originate from one sample, sequenced in a study of cytomegalovirus exposure and HLA in healthy donors. PCR amplification relied on 60 Vbeta primers (plus 13 Jbeta primers). Only in-frame clones appear in the TCRdb table, and some are missing; sequencing was by immunoSEQ multiplex PCR. The table records approximately 52,000 clones, 77% of them present only once. The sequenced material came from PBMCs. These receptors were taken from a female donor in good health and CMV-seronegative.

This chain uses TRBV2 with TRBJ2-2; tentative D call: TRBD1 (8 bases). The V gene's germline CDR1 is SNHLY and CDR2 FYNNEI. This CDR3 spans 16 amino acids. V was cut by 5 bases and J by 6 bases, with 19 bases left in between. The CDR3 reads CASSQGAQRGAGELFF. CDR3 bases: TGTGCCAGCAGTCAGGGGGCACAGCGGGGAGCCGGGGAGCTGTTTTTT.

The table lists this clone with a few counts. The J gene is TRBJ1-2, the V gene TRBV9, with a weak D call TRBD1 (5 bases). Germline-derived CDR1 and CDR2 are SGDLS and YYNGEE. The CDR3 has 13 residues. Between the trimmed V and J ends, which lost 1 base and 8 bases, there was a span of 12 bases. The CDR3 protein is CASSVWGGRGYTF. CDR3 in DNA: TGTGCCAGCAGCGTATGGGGGGGGAGGGGCTACACCTTC. The complete variable domain, with remaining parts taken from reference TRBV9 and TRBJ1-2, reads DSGVTQTPKHLITATGQRVTLRCSPRSGDLSVYWYQQSLDQGLQFLIQYYNGEERAKGNILERFSAQQFPDLHSELNLSSLELGDSALYFCASSVWGGRGYTFGSGTRLTVV.

The V call is TRBV9, the J call TRBJ2-3; 8 bases map to TRBD2. Germline CDR1 SGDLS, CDR2 YYNGEE. CDR3 size: 18 residues. J was trimmed by 6 bases and V by 7 bases; bases with no gene match: 22. The CDR3 bases are TGTGCCAGCTCCATGTCGGTTGGGAGCGGGAGTACCCCCGATACGCAGTATTTT. Residues: CASSMSVGSGSTPDTQYF.

The chain links TRBV19 to TRBJ2-1; 13 bases are shared with TRBD2. V was clipped by 6 bases and J by 4 bases; unmatched bases: 12. Germline assignment: CDR1 LNHDA and CDR2 SQIVND (reference sequence). This CDR3 comprises 18 residues. Written as DNA, the CDR3 is TGTGCCAGTAGCCCTAGGACTAGCGGGAGCAGGGGTTACAATGAGCAGTTCTTC. Translated, it gives CASSPRTSGSRGYNEQFF.

V is TRBV7-8 and J is TRBJ1-6; 8 positions match TRBD1. CDR1 SGHVS and CDR2 FQNEAQ come from the germline V gene. The V gene end was trimmed by 5 bases and the J gene end by 9 bases; junction bases not matched to a gene: 9. This CDR3 spans 15 amino acids. The CDR3 nucleotides read TGTGCCAGCAGCGGGGGGACAGGAGTTCGTTCACCCCTCCACTTT. It is translated as CASSGGTGVRSPLHF.

The table lists this clone with a few counts. The J gene is TRBJ1-4, the V gene TRBV19; 10 nucleotides line up with TRBD1. The ends lost 1 base at V and 6 bases at J; junction bases unmatched: 2. From germline, CDR1 is LNHDA and CDR2 SQIVND (reference sequence). The CDR3 has 15 amino acids. CDR3 in amino acids: CASSIGGTGDEKLFF. The CDR3 coding sequence is TGTGCCAGTAGTATAGGCGGGACAGGGGATGAAAAACTGTTTTTT.

The J gene is TRBJ2-7, the V gene TRBV2; 7 bases are shared with TRBD2. V was pared by 7 bases and J by 12 bases, with 9 bases of the junction left unmatched. Germline CDR1 SNHLY, CDR2 FYNNEI. The CDR3 covers 11 residues. CDR3 nucleotides: TGTGCCAGCATGGACGCGGGGGTGTGGTACTTC. Translation: CASMDAGVWYF.

This clone appeared a few times. V usage is TRBV30 and J usage is TRBJ1-1, with D maybe TRBD1 (6 bases). CDR1 and CDR2 from the germline V gene are GTSNPN and SVGIG (reference sequence). This CDR3 comprises 14 residues. Deletions cut 2 bases from V and 3 bases from J, with 13 bases between. For the CDR3, the DNA is TGTGCCTGGAGTCGAGGGGGTACGGACACTGAAGCTTTCTTT. This translates into CAWSRGGTDTEAFF.

This chain connects TRBV18 to TRBJ1-6, with 9 bases aligning to TRBD1. The ends lost 5 bases at V and 11 bases at J; junction bases unmatched: 7. Germline V CDR1 and CDR2: KGHSH, LQKENI. CDR3 length equals 14 residues. CDR3 residues: CASSEGQGEAPLHF. CDR3 nucleotide sequence: TGTGCCAGCTCAGAGGGACAGGGTGAAGCACCCCTCCACTTT.

The genes are TRBV7-6 and TRBJ2-1; TRBD2 agrees at 11 bases. J was trimmed by 3 bases and V by 1 base; bases with no gene match: 11. The CDR3 length is 19 residues. Germline CDR1 reads SGHVS; CDR2 reads FNYEAQ. CDR3 coding DNA: TGTGCCAGCAGCTTAGGGGACCACATCGGACTAGCGGGCTACAATGAGCAGTTCTTC. This codes for CASSLGDHIGLAGYNEQFF.

The DNA of the CDR3 is TGTGCCAGCAGCTTAGCGAGGAGCGGGAGGGCGGAAACCGGGGAGCTGTTTTTT. Its translation: CASSLARSGRAETGELFF. The chain has TRBV7-2 and TRBJ2-2; 10 bases are a match to TRBD2. CDR3 size: 18 residues. V lost 0 bases and J lost 5; bases outside the gene matches: 9. Germline CDR1 and CDR2: SGHTA and FQGNSA.

This clone was recorded a few times. The J gene is TRBJ2-3, the V gene TRBV27; a possible D gene is TRBD2 (5 bases). Germline V lookup: CDR1 MNHEY, CDR2 SMNVEV (reference sequence). The CDR3 contains 15 residues. Trimming cost V 3 bases and J 6 bases, with 16 bases left between them. DNA for the CDR3: TGTGCCAGCAGTTTTGCCGGGGTTCTGTCCGATACGCAGTATTTT. This codes for CASSFAGVLSDTQYF.

This clone was observed a few times. The chain uses TRBV15 and TRBJ2-6; D is ambiguous. The V gene's germline CDR1 is LNHNV and CDR2 YYDKDF (reference sequence). CDR3 length equals 16 residues. Trimming removed 0 bases at V and 4 bases at J, with 10 bases between. The CDR3 region is CATSRDAVAGANVLTF. CDR3 in DNA: TGTGCCACCAGCAGAGACGCGGTTGCCGGGGCCAACGTCCTGACTTTC.

This clone was detected a few times. The J gene is TRBJ1-4, the V gene TRBV5-1; a possible D gene is TRBD1 (6 bases). Trimming removed 1 base at V and 7 bases at J, with 14 bases between. The CDR3 is made up of 15 amino acids. The germline CDR1 and CDR2 sequences are SGHRS and YFSETQ. The CDR3 spells CASSLSGGPSEKLFF. CDR3 bases: TGCGCCAGCAGCTTGTCGGGGGGGCCTAGTGAAAAACTGTTTTTT. Drawing the rest from reference TRBV5-1 and TRBJ1-4, the complete variable domain is KAGVTQTPRYLIKTRGQQVTLSCSPISGHRSVSWYQQTPGQGLQFLFEYFSETQRNKGNFPGRFSGRQFSNSRSEMNVSTLELGDSALYLCASSLSGGPSEKLFFGSGTQLSVL.

The chain couples TRBV2 to TRBJ2-5; perhaps TRBD2 as D (5 bases). Germline V gene lookup returns CDR1 SNHLY and CDR2 FYNNEI. Trimming removed 2 bases from V and 5 bases from J, with 12 bases in between. CDR3 size: 14 residues. CDR3 nucleotides: TGTGCCAGCAGTGAAAATGTCTGGAGGGAGACCCAGTACTTC. Its protein is CASSENVWRETQYF.

This chain uses TRBV7-8 with TRBJ2-1; TRBD2 matches 7 bases. The V and J ends lost 5 bases and 8 bases, in that order; junction bases with no gene match: 12. Germline lookup yields CDR1 SGHVS and CDR2 FQNEAQ. CDR3 length: 15 residues. The CDR3 here is CASSLPVAGNDEQFF. In DNA form, the CDR3 reads TGTGCCAGCAGCCTCCCTGTAGCGGGTAATGATGAGCAGTTCTTC.

The rearrangement links TRBV7-9 to TRBJ1-2; no firm D call. Deletions cut 0 bases from V and 8 bases from J, with 19 bases between. The CDR3 length is 16 residues. In germline, CDR1 is SEHNR, CDR2 FQNEAQ (reference sequence). CDR3 sequence reads: CASSLATGMTPGGYTF. CDR3 sequence (DNA): TGTGCCAGCAGCTTAGCTACGGGGATGACACCCGGAGGCTACACCTTC.

V and J are TRBV7-2 and TRBJ2-1, with 7 bases lining up with TRBD2. Germline CDR1 SGHTA, CDR2 FQGNSA. The V segment lost 2 bases and the J segment 9 bases; nucleotides outside the gene matches: 4. The CDR3 is 13 residues long. The CDR3 nucleotides are TGTGCCAGCAGCTTATTTGGGGGGGGTGAGCAGTTCTTC. Protein sequence: CASSLFGGGEQFF.

The chain links TRBV5-8 to TRBJ2-5, with D tentatively TRBD2 (6 bases). Germline CDR1 SGHTS, CDR2 YDEGEE. V was clipped by 2 bases and J by 5 bases, with 13 bases between them. This CDR3 has 14 residues. The CDR3 DNA follows: TGTGCCAGCAGCTTTCGGAGGGAACTGGAGACCCAGTACTTC. As protein: CASSFRRELETQYF. Drawing the rest from reference TRBV5-8 and TRBJ2-5, the complete variable domain is EAGVTQSPTHLIKTRGQQATLRCSPISGHTSVYWYQQALGLGLQFLLWYDEGEERNRGNFPPRFSGRQFPNYSSELNVNALELEDSALYLCASSFRRELETQYFGPGTRLLVL.

This clone came up once. The V gene is TRBV7-8, the J gene TRBJ2-2, with D unclear. The CDR3 length is 14 residues. V lost 2 bases and J lost 1, with 5 bases in between. Looked up from germline, CDR1 is SGHVS and CDR2 is FQNEAQ. The CDR3 reads CASSLTGNTGELFF. The CDR3 nucleotides read TGTGCCAGCAGCTTAACGGGGAACACCGGGGAGCTGTTTTTT. Full variable domain (remainder filled in from reference TRBV7-8 and TRBJ2-2): GAGVSQSPRYKVAKRGQDVALRCDPISGHVSLFWYQQALGQGPEFLTYFQNEAQLDKSGLPSDRFFAERPEGSVSTLKIQRTQQEDSAVYLCASSLTGNTGELFFGEGSRLTVL.